This T cell receptor beta chain was observed in a study of cytomegalovirus exposure and HLA in healthy donors (dated by TCRdb to about 2017). Broadly, across the study: An earlier analysis of some 620 of the donors reported 276 Gb of sequence data and approximately 120 million unique TCR beta sequences obtained from approximately 180 million T cells. Along with the approximately 650-subject first cohort, a separate validation cohort of some 130 different subjects was used. Of the 350 to 400 genotyped donors, approximately 80% fell in the genetic ancestry cluster associated with self-reported Caucasian donors. All discovery cohort repertoires had been generated using a single sequencing platform. Donor age, sex, ethnicity and CMV serostatus were collected together with the repertoire data. The study used immunosequencing to profile the T cell repertoires of under 700 subjects and linked those repertoires to cytomegalovirus serostatus. A later analysis re-examined previously published TCR beta repertoires from more than 600 donors and added high-resolution HLA genotyping to investigate patterns of TCR occurrence. The study aimed to test whether signatures of past pathogen exposure could be identified by cataloging public T cell receptors. HLA typing covered class I and class II loci at four-digit resolution. A later genetic analysis took genome-wide SNP genotypes for about three fifths of the roughly 670 donors and used that subset as a discovery cohort. Five DR-DQ haplotypes were handled as single units for association and clustering because linkage in the cohort was strong. The number of donors typed differed by locus, with roughly 629-640 for A, B, C, DRB1 and DQB1, roughly 520 for DQA1, under 610 for DPA1, and some 450 for DPB1. Rather than drawing on any new phenotypic data, the later analysis identified candidate immune exposures from TCR beta sequences and the way those sequences occurred across donors. Across about 380 genotyped donors of the cohort, an average of roughly 250,000 unique TCR beta nucleotide sequences per donor were sequenced, and roughly 18% of those sequences were non-productive. An earlier analysis of around 580 of the donors used high-throughput TCR beta sequencing to judge whether each TCR beta V gene segment behaved as functional or pseudogenic. About 300 gigabases of sequencing data and around 85 million unique TCR sequences made up an early release that covered over 550 HLA-typed donors. The study combined high-throughput TCR immunosequencing, statistical association of individual TCRs with disease status, and machine learning to predict cytomegalovirus infection status.

Study-level results and caveats: A later analysis reported that several top co-occurrence clusters appeared linked to parvovirus B19, influenza, CMV and Epstein-Barr virus. According to a later analysis, TCR association rates differed among HLA loci, with DRB1 alleles showing the most associated TCRs and HLA-C alleles showing the fewest. Because HLA typing was unavailable for some donors at each locus, only the typed subset was used in association tests. A total of 150 to 200 TCR beta chains were listed by the study as associated with cytomegalovirus. A later analysis found that HLA-associated TCR beta chains were more clonally expanded and had lower generation probabilities than equally common non-associated chains. In an earlier analysis of 587 of the donors, most TCR beta V segments appeared in productive rearrangements about 87% or about 30% of the time, broadly matching IMGT annotations. The earlier analysis of approximately 540 of the donors excluded some 15 rarely observed V segments, including chromosome 9 orphons, because counts were too low. A later genetic analysis reported fewer N-insertions in productive TCRs among donors in an Asian-associated ancestry cluster than the roughly 670-donor mean. An association between a missense DCLRE1C variant and V-gene and J-gene trimming of TCR beta chains was found in a later genetic analysis and replicated in an independent cohort. The cohort was sequenced for TCR beta chains only, and without alpha or paired-chain data the features that could be detected were limited. Linkage disequilibrium might explain the correlated functional status among segregating V segments, but an unknown experimental factor could not be ruled out. A later analysis associated 16,951 TCR beta sequences with specific HLA alleles at a false discovery rate of 0.05. In vitro tests confirmed that three of the cytomegalovirus-associated TCR beta chains recognize cytomegalovirus antigens. According to a later analysis, most CMV-associated TCR beta chains appeared to be HLA-restricted, and the HLA associations seemed to be driven largely by CMV exposure. While some public TCRs were present in many individuals, most TCR sequences turned up only very rarely across donors. The authors suggested that the approach could potentially be generalized to other disease states and immunological phenotypes. The presence/absence analyses assumed that sequencing depth was roughly uniform across donors, and that assumption may not be true. In both the original and validation cohorts, the classifier was reported to diagnose cytomegalovirus status with high specificity and sensitivity. When HLA alleles, especially DR and DQ, strongly co-occurred, TCR associations were difficult to assign to individual alleles. A further reported finding was that TCR beta sequences accurately predicted the HLA-A and HLA-B alleles for most subjects in the first cohort. A cluster of highly shared sequence variants was judged likely to represent a technical artifact of the sequencing pipeline. Some IMGT-functional V segments, including TRBV6-2 and TRBV6-3, could not be told apart with the 87-base-pair reads, so those segments were excluded. The only immune exposure information available for the cohort was CMV serostatus.

The cysteine opens and the phenylalanine closes a CDR3 of 17 amino acids. Only the CDR3 region is kept as DNA, spanning 51 bases read in frame from base 1. The germline V and J ends show losses of 3 bases and 0 bases respectively, and no gene match explains 9 bases of the junction. The germline V gene provides CDR1 SGHTA and CDR2 FQGNSA. Concerning this clone itself: The antigen it recognizes is unknown. No base quality information exists; no much larger clone differs at one position.

In total, around 600 healthy bone marrow donors made up the cohort. At the time of sampling, every cohort member was nominally healthy, though immune exposures that went unrecorded were likely present. The donor was CMV seronegative and was included in the group of a few hundred seronegative cohort members. Every donor gave a peripheral blood sample, and the peripheral blood mononuclear cells from that sample were used for TCR beta sequencing. The Qiagen DNeasy Blood Extraction Kit was used to extract genomic DNA from the blood cell samples. Libraries were built with the immunoSEQ multiplex PCR assay. The multiplex PCR relied on a mix of 60 forward primers for TCR Vbeta segments and 13 reverse primers for TCR Jbeta segments. Amplification of the CDR3 region of rearranged TCR beta genes was performed with a multiplex PCR assay on genomic DNA. The amplified TCR beta libraries were sequenced on the Illumina HiSeq System as 87-base-pair reads. Under the source paper's analysis protocol: Across the roughly 640 repertoires, a later analysis counted approximately 83 million unique TCR beta chains, around 11 million of which were shared by at least two donors. A nearest-neighbor algorithm error-corrected the raw reads and collapsed the reads into unique sequences, merging closely related sequences to remove PCR and sequencing errors. V, D and J gene segments were assigned by aligning CDR3 sequences to IMGT reference sequences. For a sequence to be retained, a match of at least six nucleotides to both a V gene segment and a J gene segment was required. Rearrangements were classified as productive when the CDR3 lacked stop codons and remained in frame with V and J, and all other rearrangements were classified as non-productive. Following IMGT convention, CDR3 was defined as the stretch from the second conserved V-encoded cysteine up to the conserved J-encoded phenylalanine. Sequences without an unambiguous match to a single V gene segment were excluded from the earlier analysis of over 500 of the donors. An earlier analysis of about 600 of the donors called V segments functional above 56.7% productive rearrangements and segregating when the between-donor standard deviation exceeded 5%. A statistical classification framework was developed to diagnose cytomegalovirus status using the catalog of TCR beta chain sequences. A later analysis assigned V and J genes by comparing TCR nucleotide sequences with IMGT/GENE-DB human TR gene sequences. In a later analysis, CDR3 sequences and most-parsimonious VDJ recombination scenarios were assigned using the TCRdist pipeline. In a later analysis, each TCR beta chain was defined by its CDR3 amino acid sequence together with its V-gene family, and reads without a unique V-gene family were excluded. As a way to deal with suspected cross-contamination and a sequencing artifact, a later analysis dropped 450 to 600 nucleotide sequences that were highly shared and had low generation probability. In a later analysis, a clonal expansion index for each public chain was calculated from normalized within-repertoire ranks of inferred template counts. Generation probabilities in a later analysis came from a VDJ recombination model fitted to out-of-frame rearrangements, and those results were checked against IGoR. In a later analysis, TCR-TCR, TCR-HLA and TCR-CMV co-occurrence was scored with hypergeometric tests, and a repertoire-size bias correction was applied to TCR pairs. A later analysis estimated false discovery rates by permuting HLA or CMV assignments 20 times. In a later analysis, co-occurring TCRs were grouped using DBSCAN, and TCRdist sequence similarity was added for clustering within HLA-allele-positive subsets. Repertoires with fewer than 30,000 or more than 120,000 public chains, plus five repertoires with anomalous nucleotide sharing, were excluded from co-occurrence clustering. TCRdb provides this immuneACCESS table in a form limited to in-frame rearrangements. Some clones are lacking; in checked studies, under half of them reflect an unresolved V gene, and why the rest are absent is not known. The V and J calls and clone size come from that table; D and trimming were worked out from the DNA. This sample comprises about 120,000 clones, approximately 15% of them detected only once. The ten largest clones capture 1.5% to 2% of the sample.

The TCR originated in a woman in her late teens or twenties in good health and CMV-seronegative. Sequencing used PBMCs. This chain is built from TRBV7-2 and TRBJ2-7, with 9 junctional bases fitting TRBD1. The CDR3 reads as follows: CASSFAYRGRSSYEQYF. The DNA sequence reads TGTGCCAGCAGCTTTGCCTACAGGGGGCGAAGCTCCTACGAGCAGTACTTC.